This TCR beta chain was identified in a study of OX40 agonist ivuxolimab in advanced cancers. CDR1 is SGHRS and CDR2 is YFSETQ in the germline V gene. The CDR3 is 15 amino acids. V was shortened by 2 bases and J by 1 base, with 12 bases between the two germline ends. Clones were sequenced by immunoSEQ multiplex PCR, and TCRdb holds only the in-frame ones, with some missing. This repertoire shows tens of thousands of clones, under 85% found once; its top ten account for approximately 20%. The gene calls are TRBV5-1 and TRBJ2-5, with D perhaps TRBD2 (5 bases). The clonotype originates from an adult with an advanced solid tumor such as melanoma, head and neck, liver or kidney cancer. The sample in question was CD4+ or CD8+ T cells sorted from blood, obtained in a trial of the OX40 agonist ivuxolimab. CDR3 residues: CASSLGRELQETQYF. CDR3 coding DNA: TGCGCCAGCAGCTTAGGTAGGGAGCTCCAAGAGACCCAGTACTTC.